This T cell receptor (beta chain) stems from a study of PD-L1 blockade in urothelial cancer. At the level of the study: Patients had been given 0 to 3 earlier chemotherapy regimens. Once treatment had started, blood was analyzed at 3 weeks (second dose) and again at 6 weeks.

The CDR3 covers 13 residues. Germline V gene lookup returns CDR1 GTSNPN and CDR2 SVGIG (reference sequence). Trimming stripped 3 bases from V and 6 bases from J, with 14 bases between. Synthetic spike-ins, TCR analog templates, were added into each PCR. The repertoire was sequenced with immunoSEQ multiplex PCR; TCRdb's copy has only in-frame clones and lacks some. In the table there are about 86,000 clones, over 65% of which are singletons. The time point was: pretreatment peripheral blood. The TCR sequence derives from a man in his fifties or sixties with urothelial cancer. The chain employs TRBV30 and TRBJ1-2; D unclear. Sequencing was performed on PBMCs, taken around atezolizumab (anti-PD-L1) treatment. Written as DNA, the CDR3 is TGTGCCTGGAGGTTACGGGGATGGGATGGCTACACCTTC. Its translation is CAWRLRGWDGYTF.